This T cell receptor beta chain was found in a study of T cells after yellow fever vaccination. At the level of the study: Preparation of the low-cell-number fractions used SMART-Seq v4 Ultra Low Input. Whole-study results and caveats: A small proportion of clonotypes was detected in both the CD4 and CD8 compartments. Most primary-vaccination clones recurred post-booster (roughly 97% CD4, 88% CD8). Compared with primary, the secondary response was weaker and peaked at day 5, not 15.

About this clonotype: Its antigen remains unidentified.

The CDR3 runs 15 residues. Germline V lookup: CDR1 LGHDT, CDR2 YNNKEL (reference sequence). V was pared by 2 bases and J by 10 bases, with 15 bases between. TCRdb re-analysed the 5' RACE reads in MiXCR, keeping a single row per CDR3 protein. Of about 580,000 distinct CDR3 sequences in the sample, about 17% are singletons; the top ten hold approximately 15%. The gene calls are TRBV3-1 and TRBJ1-6, with D perhaps TRBD1 (5 bases). Sequences were derived from PBMCs, sampled about 5 days after the first yellow fever vaccination. The sequence derives from a man younger than 35 who received the YFV17D yellow fever vaccine. The CDR3 DNA is TGTGCCAGCAGCCAATTGGTCCAGGGTCGGTCACCCCTCCACTTT. It translates to CASSQLVQGRSPLHF.